The 31 T cell receptor beta chains in this list originate from one sample, sequenced in a study of cytomegalovirus exposure and HLA in healthy donors. It was with 60 Vbeta and 13 Jbeta primers that the PCR ran. Produced via immunoSEQ multiplex PCR; TCRdb's table is partial and in-frame only. The data hold 95,000 to 130,000 clones, with 8% to 10% observed a single time. Input material: PBMCs. These receptors all come from a man under 40 in good health and CMV-seronegative.

This clone showed up just a few times. The chain couples TRBV19 to TRBJ2-7; 11 nucleotides align to TRBD1. This CDR3 comprises 14 residues. Germline V gives CDR1 LNHDA, CDR2 SQIVND (reference sequence). V trimming: 10 bases; J trimming: 4 bases; junction bases outside the gene matches: 9. The CDR3 nucleotides read TGTGCCACAGCTACCGGACAGGGGGCTTACGAGCAGTACTTC. Its protein is CATATGQGAYEQYF.

This clone was detected a few times. V is TRBV4-1 and J is TRBJ2-5, with 11 bases lining up with TRBD1. The V segment lost 4 bases and the J segment 4 bases; nucleotides outside the gene matches: 5. The CDR3 length is 15 residues. Looked up from germline, CDR1 is MGHRA and CDR2 is YSYEKL. This chain's CDR3 is CASSPGQGAPETQYF. CDR3 DNA sequence: TGCGCCAGCAGCCCCGGACAGGGGGCCCCAGAGACCCAGTACTTC.

The rearrangement links TRBV5-5 to TRBJ2-7, with TRBD2 identical over 7 bases. The junction had 12 bases not matched to a gene; V was cut back by 0 bases and J by 3 bases. The CDR3 has 17 amino acids. Germline CDR1 and CDR2: SGHKS and YYEKEE (reference sequence). The CDR3 sequence is CASSLASWTSSHYEQYF. CDR3 DNA sequence: TGTGCCAGCAGCTTGGCGAGTTGGACTAGTTCTCACTACGAGCAGTACTTC.

This clone occurred a few times. The V gene is TRBV6-1, the J gene TRBJ1-4, with D unresolved. CDR3 length equals 16 residues. CDR1 MNHNS and CDR2 SASEGT come from the germline V gene. V lost 2 bases and J 2 bases, leaving 12 bases between the germline ends. This CDR3 is CASSEKVGSTNEKLFF. The CDR3 DNA sequence: TGTGCCAGCAGTGAAAAGGTTGGGAGTACTAATGAAAAACTGTTTTTT.

The V gene is TRBV7-9, the J gene TRBJ2-2, with TRBD2 matching 11 bases. The CDR3 has 17 amino acids. Trimming cost V 5 bases and J 5 bases; bases outside gene matches: 10. Germline CDR1 SEHNR, CDR2 FQNEAQ (reference sequence). The CDR3 is CASSPWRLAGGTGELFF. For the CDR3, the DNA is TGTGCCAGCAGCCCCTGGAGGCTAGCGGGAGGAACCGGGGAGCTGTTTTTT. The full variable domain, its missing parts supplied by reference TRBV7-9 and TRBJ2-2, is DTGVSQNPRHKITKRGQNVTFRCDPISEHNRLYWYRQTLGQGPEFLTYFQNEAQLEKSRLLSDRFSAERPKGSFSTLEIQRTEQGDSAMYLCASSPWRLAGGTGELFFGEGSRLTVL.

The chain couples TRBV6-1 to TRBJ1-4; TRBD1 agrees at 9 bases. V trimming: 4 bases; J trimming: 8 bases; junction bases outside the gene matches: 8. This CDR3 is 15 amino acids long. Germline V gene sequence: CDR1 MNHNS, CDR2 SASEGT. This CDR3 reads CASSGGTGYEEKLFF. CDR3 DNA sequence: TGTGCCAGCAGTGGAGGGACAGGGTACGAAGAAAAACTGTTTTTT.

This clone was detected a few times. This chain links TRBV10-3 with TRBJ1-4, with 7 bases fitting TRBD1. The CDR3 consists of 13 residues. V lost 10 bases to trimming and J lost 7 bases; unmatched junction nucleotides: 9. The germline V gene encodes CDR1 ENHRY and CDR2 SYGVKD. CDR3 nucleotide sequence: TGTGCCAGCAGAAGGGGGCAGGGTGAAAAACTGTTTTTT. Amino acid sequence: CASRRGQGEKLFF.

There are a few counts of this clone. This rearrangement joins TRBV19 to TRBJ1-4; TRBD1 matches at 8 bases. Germline values: CDR1 LNHDA, CDR2 SQIVND (reference sequence). The CDR3 has 14 amino acids. V gave up 5 bases and J gave up 6 bases; unmatched junction bases: 5. In DNA form, the CDR3 reads TGTGCCAGTAGTCTGACAGGGGATCATGAAAAACTGTTTTTT. It yields the protein CASSLTGDHEKLFF.

The chain recombines TRBV19 with TRBJ1-6; 8 bases line up with TRBD1. This CDR3 has 14 amino acids. Looked up from germline, CDR1 is LNHDA and CDR2 is SQIVND (reference sequence). J gave up 9 bases and V 7 bases, and 8 bases lay outside the gene matches. CDR3 sequence (DNA): TGTGCCAGTACCCGGACAGGGTCCCGTTCACCCCTCCACTTT. It specifies CASTRTGSRSPLHF.

This clone was detected a few times. The chain combines TRBV18 with TRBJ2-5; D uncertain. The CDR3 is made up of 12 amino acids. V lost 3 bases, J lost 1 base, and 3 bases lay in between. The V gene's germline CDR1 is KGHSH and CDR2 LQKENI. The CDR3 loop is CASSPLQETQYF. Here the CDR3 DNA reads TGTGCCAGCTCACCTCTCCAAGAGACCCAGTACTTC.

This clone was seen a handful of times. The chain is built from TRBV19 and TRBJ1-4; D uncertain. This CDR3 spans 15 amino acids. Trimming left V 3 bases short and J 1 base short, with 9 bases between. Germline V gene data show CDR1 as LNHDA and CDR2 as SQIVND (reference sequence). DNA of the CDR3: TGTGCCAGTAGTATTAACCGGGGAACTAATGAAAAACTGTTTTTT. This gives the protein CASSINRGTNEKLFF. The full variable domain, with the rest looked up from reference TRBV19 and TRBJ1-4, is DGGITQSPKYLFRKEGQNVTLSCEQNLNHDAMYWYRQDPGQGLRLIYYSQIVNDFQKGDIAEGYSVSREKKESFPLTVTSAQKNPTAFYLCASSINRGTNEKLFFGSGTQLSVL.

This clone turned up a few times. The chain is built from TRBV5-1 and TRBJ1-1; TRBD1 aligns across 7 bases. The V gene's germline CDR1 is SGHRS and CDR2 YFSETQ. The CDR3 covers 16 residues. V was clipped by 0 bases and J by 6 bases; unmatched bases: 11. This CDR3 reads CASSLAVGGGYAEAFF. DNA for the CDR3: TGCGCCAGCAGCTTGGCGGTAGGGGGCGGTTATGCTGAAGCTTTCTTT.

The chain uses TRBV5-1 and TRBJ2-1, with D uncertain. CDR1 and CDR2 from the germline V gene are SGHRS and YFSETQ. With 4 bases removed from V and 6 bases from J, the gap between germline ends came to 17 bases. The CDR3 is made up of 15 amino acids. CDR3 sequence (DNA): TGCGCCAGCAGCCCCCCTGGCCAATGGTTCAATGAGCAGTTCTTC. It translates to CASSPPGQWFNEQFF.

V is TRBV19 and J is TRBJ1-1, with D possibly matching TRBD1 (6 bases). Germline V gene sequence: CDR1 LNHDA, CDR2 SQIVND (reference sequence). This CDR3 spans 13 amino acids. V dropped 6 bases and J dropped 3 bases, with 11 bases sitting between them. Here the CDR3 reads CASRDREYTEAFF. The CDR3 DNA follows: TGTGCCAGTAGGGACAGAGAATACACTGAAGCTTTCTTT.

This clone was counted a few times. The chain couples TRBV11-1 to TRBJ2-5; D might be TRBD1 (6 bases). V was shortened by 1 base and J by 3 bases, with 9 bases between the two germline ends. There are 14 residues in the CDR3. Germline CDR1 reads SGHAT; CDR2 reads FQDESV (reference sequence). Here the CDR3 reads CASSLGQGKETQYF. CDR3 DNA: TGTGCCAGCAGCTTAGGCCAGGGGAAAGAGACCCAGTACTTC.

The table lists this clone with a few counts. V usage is TRBV19 and J usage is TRBJ1-2; tentative D call: TRBD1 (5 bases). V lost 7 bases and J lost 5, with 20 bases in between. Looked up from germline, CDR1 is LNHDA and CDR2 is SQIVND (reference sequence). CDR3 length: 15 residues. The DNA of the CDR3 is TGTGCCAGTACCCCGCGCCCACAGGTCTTTTATGGCTACACCTTC. Protein product: CASTPRPQVFYGYTF.

The chain has TRBV7-2 and TRBJ2-1; 10 nucleotides agree with TRBD2. Germline CDR1 is SGHTA and CDR2 is FQGNSA. The trim removed 3 bases at V and 1 base at J, leaving 3 bases unmatched. This CDR3 contains 16 residues. CDR3 nucleotide sequence: TGTGCCAGCAGCTTTTCTAGCGGGAGTTCCTACAATGAGCAGTTCTTC. Its protein is CASSFSSGSSYNEQFF.

This chain links TRBV27 with TRBJ2-7, with TRBD1 as a possible D gene (6 bases). The length of the CDR3 is 14 residues. V was clipped by 3 bases and J by 3 bases, with 12 bases between them. Germline CDR1 MNHEY, CDR2 SMNVEV (reference sequence). DNA for the CDR3: TGTGCCAGCAGTTTGACCGGACAGATCTACGAGCAGTACTTC. Translated, it gives CASSLTGQIYEQYF.

This clone was observed a handful of times. The chain has TRBV11-2 and TRBJ2-3, with D maybe TRBD2 (6 bases). This CDR3 region has 15 residues. The germline V gene encodes CDR1 SGHAT and CDR2 FQNNGV. V was cut by 5 bases and J by 0 bases, with 12 bases left in between. CDR3 nucleotide sequence: TGTGCCAGCAGCCAATACAGCGGGAGCACAGATACGCAGTATTTT. Protein: CASSQYSGSTDTQYF.

J is TRBJ2-1 and V is TRBV18, with D perhaps TRBD1 (7 bases). V was shortened by 6 bases and J by 7 bases, with 22 bases between the two germline ends. Per the germline V gene, CDR1 is KGHSH and CDR2 is LQKENI. The CDR3 is 16 amino acids. The CDR3 sequence: CASSQELGGGVNEQFF. CDR3 sequence (DNA): TGTGCCAGCTCGCAGGAACTAGGAGGGGGCGTGAATGAGCAGTTCTTC. Variable domain in full (rest from reference TRBV18 and TRBJ2-1): NAGVMQNPRHLVRRRGQEARLRCSPMKGHSHVYWYRQLPEEGLKFMVYLQKENIIDESGMPKERFSAEFPKEGPSILRIQQVVRGDSAAYFCASSQELGGGVNEQFFGPGTRLTVL.

The V call is TRBV18, the J call TRBJ2-7, with D hard to call. CDR1 KGHSH and CDR2 LQKENI come from the germline V gene. CDR3 length: 12 residues. Trimming shortened V by 2 bases and J by 6 bases, and 8 bases separated the two germline ends. Here the CDR3 reads CASSPSLLEQYF. CDR3 nucleotides: TGTGCCAGCTCACCATCCCTTCTCGAGCAGTACTTC.

The chain has TRBV10-1 and TRBJ2-7, with TRBD1 identical over 7 bases. Trimming cost V 3 bases and J 5 bases; bases outside gene matches: 7. This CDR3 has 14 residues. In germline, CDR1 is WNHNN, CDR2 SYGVQD (reference sequence). The CDR3 DNA reads as TGCGCCAGCAGTGACCGGACAGGTCTCGACGAGCAGTACTTC. It is translated as CASSDRTGLDEQYF.

This clone was found a few times. J is TRBJ2-2 and V is TRBV10-3; D uncertain. The CDR3 runs to 13 residues. Trimming took 1 base from V and 4 from J, leaving 4 bases between them. CDR1 and CDR2 from the germline V gene are ENHRY and SYGVKD. The CDR3 loop reads CAISEFSTGELFF. CDR3 bases: TGTGCCATCAGTGAGTTCAGCACCGGGGAGCTGTTTTTT.

The chain recombines TRBV7-9 with TRBJ1-1; TRBD1 matches at 7 bases. CDR1 SEHNR and CDR2 FQNEAQ come from the germline V gene (reference sequence). The CDR3 consists of 14 residues. V lost 3 bases to trimming and J lost 4 bases; unmatched junction nucleotides: 5. The CDR3 nucleotides are TGTGCCAGCAGCTTCCAACAGGGGTTCACTGAAGCTTTCTTT. Residues: CASSFQQGFTEAFF.

In regard to this clone: At the DNA level, this CDR3 is encoded by other sequences in the same sample as well. The chain links TRBV29-1 to TRBJ2-1; D might be TRBD2 (7 bases). The length of the CDR3 is 16 residues. From germline, CDR1 is SQVTM and CDR2 ANQGSEA. Trimming removed 0 bases at V and 0 bases at J, with 12 bases between. The CDR3 loop reads CSVEDRGGGSYNEQFF. In nucleotides, the CDR3 is TGCAGCGTTGAAGACAGGGGAGGGGGCTCCTACAATGAGCAGTTCTTC.

The chain employs TRBV7-2 and TRBJ2-2, with D perhaps matching TRBD1 (6 bases). The CDR3 extends over 15 amino acids. From germline, CDR1 is SGHTA and CDR2 FQGNSA. V was cut by 5 bases and J by 1 base, with 11 bases left in between. CDR3 sequence: CASSPGTQNTGELFF. DNA for the CDR3: TGTGCCAGCAGCCCCGGGACACAGAACACCGGGGAGCTGTTTTTT.

The V gene is TRBV19, the J gene TRBJ1-1; D unresolved. Looked up from germline, CDR1 is LNHDA and CDR2 is SQIVND (reference sequence). Trimming removed 1 base from V and 1 base from J, with 4 bases in between. The CDR3 is made up of 13 amino acids. The CDR3 here is CASSIVRNTEAFF. The CDR3 nucleotides read TGTGCCAGTAGTATAGTCAGGAACACTGAAGCTTTCTTT.

The chain couples TRBV15 to TRBJ2-7, with D possibly being TRBD1 (7 bases). CDR3 length: 14 residues. V lost 3 bases to trimming and J lost 2 bases, with 11 bases between them. Germline lookup yields CDR1 LNHNV and CDR2 YYDKDF (reference sequence). In DNA, the CDR3 is TGTGCCACCAGCAGTGGCAGGGGGGCCTACGAGCAGTACTTC. Translating it yields CATSSGRGAYEQYF.

V is TRBV19 and J is TRBJ1-6; no clear D. The CDR3 contains 13 residues. The V and J ends lost 1 base and 8 bases respectively, with 6 bases between them. CDR1 and CDR2 (germline): LNHDA, SQIVND (reference sequence). The CDR3 DNA follows: TGTGCCAGTAGTATAGCGGCGGATTCACCCCTCCACTTT. Translating gives CASSIAADSPLHF.

This clone has only a few counts. The CDR3 bases are TGCGCCAGCAGCTTGGGGGAGTCCTATAATTCACCCCTCCACTTT. Its protein is CASSLGESYNSPLHF. The chain couples TRBV5-1 to TRBJ1-6; D uncertain. The CDR3 spans 15 residues. Deletions cut 0 bases from V and 1 base from J, with 5 bases between. Germline V gene sequence: CDR1 SGHRS, CDR2 YFSETQ. Based on the CDR3 plus reference TRBV5-1 and TRBJ1-6, the full variable domain is KAGVTQTPRYLIKTRGQQVTLSCSPISGHRSVSWYQQTPGQGLQFLFEYFSETQRNKGNFPGRFSGRQFSNSRSEMNVSTLELGDSALYLCASSLGESYNSPLHFGNGTRLTVT.

In this sample, this clone turned up a few times. V and J are TRBV28 and TRBJ1-1; D unclear. The germline V gene has CDR1 MDHEN and CDR2 SYDVKM. V lost 5 bases, J lost 3 bases, and 4 bases lay in between. The CDR3 spans 11 residues. As DNA, the CDR3 is TGTGCCAGCAGTGCGTACACTGAAGCTTTCTTT. This encodes CASSAYTEAFF.